This T cell receptor (beta chain) was captured in a study of OX40 agonist ivuxolimab in advanced cancers. On the study more broadly: The dose of intravenous ivuxolimab that patients received every 2 weeks ranged from 0.01 to 10 mg/kg. At 75% to 90% male, the cohort had a mean age of approximately 60 years, ranging from 23 to 79. Study-wide results and caveats: Among the lowest peripheral clonal expansion occurred in 0.1-3.0 mg/kg partial responders.

Only one count was recorded for this clone. What it binds is not known. Data came from immunoSEQ multiplex PCR; TCRdb stores just in-frame clones and leaves some out. Of about 64,000 clones listed, 84% were seen once; the top ten hold around 9.8%. The J segment lost 0 bases and the V segment lost 7 bases, leaving 9 bases of the junction unmatched. CDR3 length: 18 residues. Looked up from germline, CDR1 is LNHNV and CDR2 is YYDKDF (reference sequence). This receptor was taken from an adult with an advanced solid tumor such as melanoma, head and neck, liver or kidney cancer. Material: CD4+ or CD8+ T cells sorted from blood, obtained in a trial of the OX40 agonist ivuxolimab. The chain uses TRBV15 and TRBJ2-6; 10 positions agree with TRBD1. CDR3 sequence: CATNAATGGHSGANVLTF. The CDR3 nucleotides read TGTGCCACCAATGCGGCGACAGGGGGCCACTCTGGGGCCAACGTCCTGACTTTC. Combining the CDR3 with reference TRBV15 and TRBJ2-6 gives the whole variable domain DAMVIQNPRYQVTQFGKPVTLSCSQTLNHNVMYWYQQKSSQAPKLLFHYYDKDFNNEADTPDNFQSRRPNTSFCFLDIRSPGLGDTAMYLCATNAATGGHSGANVLTFGAGSRLTVL.